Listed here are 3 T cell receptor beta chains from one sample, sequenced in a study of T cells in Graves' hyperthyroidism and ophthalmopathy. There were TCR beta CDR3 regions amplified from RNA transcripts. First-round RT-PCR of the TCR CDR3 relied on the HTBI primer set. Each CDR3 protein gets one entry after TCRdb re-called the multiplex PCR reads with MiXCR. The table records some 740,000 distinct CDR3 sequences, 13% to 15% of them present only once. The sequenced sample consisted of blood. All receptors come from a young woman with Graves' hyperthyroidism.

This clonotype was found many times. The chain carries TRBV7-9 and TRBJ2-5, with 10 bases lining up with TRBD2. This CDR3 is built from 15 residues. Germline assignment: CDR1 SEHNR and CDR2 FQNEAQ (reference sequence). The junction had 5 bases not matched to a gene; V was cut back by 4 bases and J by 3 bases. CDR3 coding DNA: TGTGCCAGCAGCTATCTAGCGGGAGTGGAAGAGACCCAGTACTTC. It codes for CASSYLAGVEETQYF.

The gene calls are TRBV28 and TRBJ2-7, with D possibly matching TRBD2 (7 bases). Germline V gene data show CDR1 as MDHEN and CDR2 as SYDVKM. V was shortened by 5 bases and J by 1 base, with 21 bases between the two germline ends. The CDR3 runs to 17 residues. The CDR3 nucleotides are TGTGCCAGCAGTGTACCGGGCTCGGGGGGACAATCCTACGAGCAGTACTTC. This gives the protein CASSVPGSGGQSYEQYF.

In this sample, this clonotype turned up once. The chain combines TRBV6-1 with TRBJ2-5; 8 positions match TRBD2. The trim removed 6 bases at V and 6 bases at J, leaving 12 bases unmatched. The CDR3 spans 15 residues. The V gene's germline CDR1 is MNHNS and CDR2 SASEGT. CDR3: CASRSATSGSKTQYF. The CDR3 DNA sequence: TGTGCCAGCAGATCTGCGACAAGCGGGAGTAAGACCCAGTACTTC.